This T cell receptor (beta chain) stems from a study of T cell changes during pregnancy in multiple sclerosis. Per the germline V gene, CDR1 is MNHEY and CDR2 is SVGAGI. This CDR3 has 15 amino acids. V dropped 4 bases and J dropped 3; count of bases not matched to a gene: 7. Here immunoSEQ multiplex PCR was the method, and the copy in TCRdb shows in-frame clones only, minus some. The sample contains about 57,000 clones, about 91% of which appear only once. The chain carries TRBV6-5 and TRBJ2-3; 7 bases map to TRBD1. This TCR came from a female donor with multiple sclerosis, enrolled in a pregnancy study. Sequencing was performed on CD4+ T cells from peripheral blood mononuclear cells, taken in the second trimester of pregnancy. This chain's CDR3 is CASSSPTGWTDTQYF. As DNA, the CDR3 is TGTGCCAGCAGTTCGCCGACAGGGTGGACAGATACGCAGTATTTT.